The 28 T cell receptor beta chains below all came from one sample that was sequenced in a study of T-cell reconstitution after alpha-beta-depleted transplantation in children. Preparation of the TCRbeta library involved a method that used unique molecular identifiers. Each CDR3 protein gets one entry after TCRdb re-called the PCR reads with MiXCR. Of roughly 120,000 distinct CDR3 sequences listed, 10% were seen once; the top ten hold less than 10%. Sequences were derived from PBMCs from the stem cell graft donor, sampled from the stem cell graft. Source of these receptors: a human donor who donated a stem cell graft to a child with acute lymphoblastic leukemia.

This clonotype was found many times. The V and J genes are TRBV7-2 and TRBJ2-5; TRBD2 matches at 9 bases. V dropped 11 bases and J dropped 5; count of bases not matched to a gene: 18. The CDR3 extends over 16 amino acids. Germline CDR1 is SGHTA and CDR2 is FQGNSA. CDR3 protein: CASSLDGVAGVETQYF. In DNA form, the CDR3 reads TGTGCCTCCAGCTTAGATGGGGTAGCGGGGGTGGAGACCCAGTACTTC.

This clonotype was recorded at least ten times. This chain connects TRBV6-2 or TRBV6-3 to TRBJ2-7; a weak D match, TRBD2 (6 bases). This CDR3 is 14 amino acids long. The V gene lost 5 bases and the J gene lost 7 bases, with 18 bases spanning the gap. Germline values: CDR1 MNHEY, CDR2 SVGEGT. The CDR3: CASSRPGLPGEQYF. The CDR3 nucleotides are TGTGCCAGCAGTCGGCCGGGACTCCCCGGGGAGCAGTACTTC.

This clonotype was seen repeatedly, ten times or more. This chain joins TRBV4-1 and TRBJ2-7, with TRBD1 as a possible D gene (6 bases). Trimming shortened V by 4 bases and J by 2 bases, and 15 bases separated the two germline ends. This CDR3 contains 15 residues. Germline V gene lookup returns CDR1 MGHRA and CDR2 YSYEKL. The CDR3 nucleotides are TGCGCCAGCAGCCGAACAGGGCGGGTAGCCTACGAGCAGTACTTC. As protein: CASSRTGRVAYEQYF.

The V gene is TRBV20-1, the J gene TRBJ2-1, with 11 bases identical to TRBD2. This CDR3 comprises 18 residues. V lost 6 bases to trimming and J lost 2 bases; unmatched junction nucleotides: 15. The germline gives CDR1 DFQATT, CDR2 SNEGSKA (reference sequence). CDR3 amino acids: CSANLLLAGEAPYNEQFF. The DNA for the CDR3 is TGCAGTGCAAACCTCCTACTAGCGGGGGAAGCCCCCTACAATGAGCAGTTCTTC.

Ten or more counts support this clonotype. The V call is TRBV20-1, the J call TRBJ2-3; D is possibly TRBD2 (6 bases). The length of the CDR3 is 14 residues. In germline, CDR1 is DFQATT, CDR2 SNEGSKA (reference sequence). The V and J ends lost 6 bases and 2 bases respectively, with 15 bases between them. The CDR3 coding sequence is TGCAGTGCGGAAGGGGACTTCGACACAGATACGCAGTATTTT. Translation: CSAEGDFDTDTQYF.

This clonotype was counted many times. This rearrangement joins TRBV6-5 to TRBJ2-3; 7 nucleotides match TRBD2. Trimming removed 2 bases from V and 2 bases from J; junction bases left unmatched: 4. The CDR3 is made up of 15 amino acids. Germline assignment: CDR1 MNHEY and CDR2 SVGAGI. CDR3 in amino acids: CASSYTTSDTDTQYF. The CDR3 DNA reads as TGTGCCAGCAGTTACACTACTAGCGACACAGATACGCAGTATTTT.

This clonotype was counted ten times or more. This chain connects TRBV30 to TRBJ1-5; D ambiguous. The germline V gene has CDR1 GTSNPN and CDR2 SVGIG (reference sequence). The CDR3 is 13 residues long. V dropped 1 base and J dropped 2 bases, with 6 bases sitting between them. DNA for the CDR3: TGTGCCTGGAGTGGGAAGGGCAATCAGCCCCAGCATTTT. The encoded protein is CAWSGKGNQPQHF.

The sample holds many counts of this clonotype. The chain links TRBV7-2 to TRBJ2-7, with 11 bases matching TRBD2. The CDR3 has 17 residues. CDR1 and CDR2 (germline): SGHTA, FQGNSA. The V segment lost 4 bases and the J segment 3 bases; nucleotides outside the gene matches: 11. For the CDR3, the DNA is TGTGCCAGCAGCTCGCGAAAACTAGCGGGAGAACACTACGAGCAGTACTTC. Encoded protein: CASSSRKLAGEHYEQYF.

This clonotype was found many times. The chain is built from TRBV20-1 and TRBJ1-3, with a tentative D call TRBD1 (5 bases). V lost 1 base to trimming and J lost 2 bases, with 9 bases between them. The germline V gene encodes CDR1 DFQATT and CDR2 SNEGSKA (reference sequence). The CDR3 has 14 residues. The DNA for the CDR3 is TGCAGTGCTAGAGCTTCAGGGACTGGAAACACCATATATTTT. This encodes CSARASGTGNTIYF.

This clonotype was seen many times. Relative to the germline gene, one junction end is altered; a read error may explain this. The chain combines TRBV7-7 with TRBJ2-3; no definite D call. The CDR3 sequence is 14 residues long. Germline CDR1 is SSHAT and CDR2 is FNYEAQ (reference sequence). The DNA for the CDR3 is TGTGCTAGCAGCCCCCGGACGGACACAGATACGCAGTATTTT. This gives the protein CASSPRTDTDTQYF.

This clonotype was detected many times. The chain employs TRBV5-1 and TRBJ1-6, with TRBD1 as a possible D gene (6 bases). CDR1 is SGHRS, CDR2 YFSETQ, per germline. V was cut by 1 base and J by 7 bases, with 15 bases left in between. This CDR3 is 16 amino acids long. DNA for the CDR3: TGCGCCAGCAGCTTGTTGGCGGGGGGCCAGAATTCACCCCTCCACTTT. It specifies CASSLLAGGQNSPLHF.

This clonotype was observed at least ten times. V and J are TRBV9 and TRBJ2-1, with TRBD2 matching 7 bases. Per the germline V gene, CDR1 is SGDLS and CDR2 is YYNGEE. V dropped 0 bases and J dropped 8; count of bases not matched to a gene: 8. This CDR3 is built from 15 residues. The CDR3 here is CASSVVAGAEDEQFF. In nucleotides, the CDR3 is TGTGCCAGCAGCGTAGTCGCGGGAGCTGAAGATGAGCAGTTCTTC.

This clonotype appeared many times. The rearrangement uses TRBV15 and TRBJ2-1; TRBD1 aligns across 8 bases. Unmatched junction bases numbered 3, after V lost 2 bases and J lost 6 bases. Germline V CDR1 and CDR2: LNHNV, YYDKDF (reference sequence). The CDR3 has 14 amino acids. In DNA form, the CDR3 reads TGTGCCACCAGCAGACAGACAGGGGTCAATGAGCAGTTCTTC. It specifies CATSRQTGVNEQFF.

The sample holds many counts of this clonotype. The CDR3, as DNA: TGTGCCAGCAGCCCCTCTCCGGGCACAGATACGCAGTATTTT. Its protein product is CASSPSPGTDTQYF. The V and J genes are TRBV7-9 and TRBJ2-3, with D unresolved. This CDR3 has 14 amino acids. Deletions cut 5 bases from V and 1 base from J, with 10 bases between. Germline lookup yields CDR1 SEHNR and CDR2 FQNEAQ (reference sequence).

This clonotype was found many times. The CDR3 region has the DNA TGTGCCAGCAGCTACTCACTAGCGGGAGTCGATACGCAGTATTTT. It encodes CASSYSLAGVDTQYF. The chain links TRBV9 to TRBJ2-3; 11 bases align to TRBD2. Germline V CDR1 and CDR2: SGDLS, YYNGEE. The trim removed 4 bases at V and 6 bases at J, leaving 7 bases unmatched. The CDR3 has 15 amino acids.

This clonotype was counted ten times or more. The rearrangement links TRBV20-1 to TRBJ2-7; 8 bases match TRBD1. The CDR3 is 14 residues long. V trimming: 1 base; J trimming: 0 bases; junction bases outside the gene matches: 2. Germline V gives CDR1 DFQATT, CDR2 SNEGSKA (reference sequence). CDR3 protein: CSARGTGNSYEQYF. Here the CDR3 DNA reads TGCAGTGCTAGAGGGACAGGGAACTCCTACGAGCAGTACTTC.

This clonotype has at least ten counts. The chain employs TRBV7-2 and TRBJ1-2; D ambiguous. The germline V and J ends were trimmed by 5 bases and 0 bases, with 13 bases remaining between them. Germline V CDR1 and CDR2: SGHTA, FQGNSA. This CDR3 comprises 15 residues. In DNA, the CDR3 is TGTGCCAGCAGCCCCTACAGCGTAGCTAACTATGGCTACACCTTC. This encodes CASSPYSVANYGYTF.

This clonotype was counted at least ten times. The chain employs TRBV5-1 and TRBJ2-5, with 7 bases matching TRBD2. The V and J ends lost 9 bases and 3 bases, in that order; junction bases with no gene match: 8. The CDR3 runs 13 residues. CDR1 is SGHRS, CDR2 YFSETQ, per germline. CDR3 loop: CATGRGTEETQYF. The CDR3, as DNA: TGCGCCACCGGGCGGGGGACCGAAGAGACCCAGTACTTC.

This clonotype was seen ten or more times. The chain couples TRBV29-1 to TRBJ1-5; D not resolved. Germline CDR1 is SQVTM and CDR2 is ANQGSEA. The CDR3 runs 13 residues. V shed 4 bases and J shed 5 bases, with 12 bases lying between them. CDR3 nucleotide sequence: TGCAGCGTTGTTGTCAGGTATTATCAGCCCCAGCATTTT. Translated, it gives CSVVVRYYQPQHF. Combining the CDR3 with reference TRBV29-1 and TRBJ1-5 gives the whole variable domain SAVISQKPSRDICQRGTSLTIQCQVDSQVTMMFWYRQQPGQSLTLIATANQGSEATYESGFVIDKFPISRPNLTFSTLTVSNMSPEDSSIYLCSVVVRYYQPQHFGDGTRLSIL.

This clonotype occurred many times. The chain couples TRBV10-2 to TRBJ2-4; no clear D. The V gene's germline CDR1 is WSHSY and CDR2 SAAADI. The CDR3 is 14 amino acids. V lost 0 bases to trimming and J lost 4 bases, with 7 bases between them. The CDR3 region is CASSESTIKNIQYF. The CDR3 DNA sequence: TGCGCCAGCAGTGAGTCGACCATTAAAAACATTCAGTACTTC.

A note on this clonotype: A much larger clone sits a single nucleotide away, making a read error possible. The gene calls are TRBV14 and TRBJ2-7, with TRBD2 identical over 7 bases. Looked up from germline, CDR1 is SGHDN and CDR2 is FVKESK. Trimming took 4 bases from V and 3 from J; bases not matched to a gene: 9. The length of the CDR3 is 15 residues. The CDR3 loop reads CASSPTSWRIYEQYF. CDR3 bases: TGTGCCAGCAGCCCGACTAGCTGGCGGATCTACGAGCAGTACTTC.

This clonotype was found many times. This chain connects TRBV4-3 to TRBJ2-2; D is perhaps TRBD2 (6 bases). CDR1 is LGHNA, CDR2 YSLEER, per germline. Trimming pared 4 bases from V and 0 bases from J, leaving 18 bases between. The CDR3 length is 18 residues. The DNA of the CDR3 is TGCGCCAGCAGCCCCCCGGTATGGGGGGATACGAACACCGGGGAGCTGTTTTTT. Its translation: CASSPPVWGDTNTGELFF.

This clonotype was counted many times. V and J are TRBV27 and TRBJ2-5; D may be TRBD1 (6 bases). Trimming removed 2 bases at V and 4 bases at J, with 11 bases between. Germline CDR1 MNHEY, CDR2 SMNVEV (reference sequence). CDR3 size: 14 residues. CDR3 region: CASSLQGFRETQYF. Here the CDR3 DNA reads TGTGCCAGCAGTTTACAGGGGTTTAGAGAGACCCAGTACTTC.

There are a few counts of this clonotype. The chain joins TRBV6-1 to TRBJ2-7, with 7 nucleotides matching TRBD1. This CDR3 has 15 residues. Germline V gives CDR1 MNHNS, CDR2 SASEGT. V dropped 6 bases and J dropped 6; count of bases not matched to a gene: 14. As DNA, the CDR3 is TGTGCCAGCAGATCCGCACGATACAGGGGTGGCGAGCAGTACTTC. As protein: CASRSARYRGGEQYF.

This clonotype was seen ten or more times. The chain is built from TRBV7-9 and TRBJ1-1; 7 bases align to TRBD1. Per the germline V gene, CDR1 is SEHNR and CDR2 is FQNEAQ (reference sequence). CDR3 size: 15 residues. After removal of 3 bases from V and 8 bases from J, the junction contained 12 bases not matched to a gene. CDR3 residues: CASSFLVRGVEEAFF. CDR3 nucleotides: TGTGCCAGCAGCTTTCTAGTCAGGGGGGTCGAGGAAGCTTTCTTT.

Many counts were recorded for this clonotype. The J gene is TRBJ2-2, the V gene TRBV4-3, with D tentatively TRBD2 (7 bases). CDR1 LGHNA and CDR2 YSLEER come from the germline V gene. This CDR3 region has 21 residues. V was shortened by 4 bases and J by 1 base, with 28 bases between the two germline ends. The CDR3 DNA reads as TGCGCCAGCAGCCCAGCATGGACTCCGGGGGGCCCTTCGTTGAACACCGGGGAGCTGTTTTTT. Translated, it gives CASSPAWTPGGPSLNTGELFF.

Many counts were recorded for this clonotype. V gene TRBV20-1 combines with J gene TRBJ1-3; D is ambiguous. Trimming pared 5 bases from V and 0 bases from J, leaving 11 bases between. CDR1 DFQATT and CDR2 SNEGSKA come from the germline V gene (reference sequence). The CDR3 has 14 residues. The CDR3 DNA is TGCAGTGCTCCCGTCTCCCTCTCTGGAAACACCATATATTTT. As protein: CSAPVSLSGNTIYF.

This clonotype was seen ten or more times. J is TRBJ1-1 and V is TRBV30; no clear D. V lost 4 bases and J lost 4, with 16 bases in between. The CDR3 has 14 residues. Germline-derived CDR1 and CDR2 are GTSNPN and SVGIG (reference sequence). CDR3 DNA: TGTGCCTGGATAGACGGCTATCGGGGCACTGAAGCTTTCTTT. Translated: CAWIDGYRGTEAFF. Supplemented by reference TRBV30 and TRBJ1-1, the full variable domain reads SQTIHQWPATLVQPVGSPLSLECTVEGTSNPNLYWYRQAAGRGLQLLFYSVGIGQISSEVPQNLSASRPQDRQFILSSKKLLLSDSGFYLCAWIDGYRGTEAFFGQGTRLTVV.